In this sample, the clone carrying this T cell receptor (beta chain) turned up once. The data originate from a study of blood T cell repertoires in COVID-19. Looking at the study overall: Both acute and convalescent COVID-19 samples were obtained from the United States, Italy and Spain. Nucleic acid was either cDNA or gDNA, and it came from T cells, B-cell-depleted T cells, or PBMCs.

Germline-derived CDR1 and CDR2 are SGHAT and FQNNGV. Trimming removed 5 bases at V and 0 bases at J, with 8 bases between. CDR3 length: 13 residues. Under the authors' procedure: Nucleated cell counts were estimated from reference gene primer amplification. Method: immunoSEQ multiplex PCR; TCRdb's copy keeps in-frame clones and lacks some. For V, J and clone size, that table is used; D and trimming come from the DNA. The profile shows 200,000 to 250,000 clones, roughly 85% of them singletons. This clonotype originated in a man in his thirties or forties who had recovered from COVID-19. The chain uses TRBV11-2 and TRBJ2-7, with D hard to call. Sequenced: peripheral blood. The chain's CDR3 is CASSLLSSYEQYF. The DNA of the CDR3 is TGTGCCAGCAGCCTACTGAGCTCCTACGAGCAGTACTTC.